This T cell receptor beta chain was captured in a study of blood T cell repertoires in COVID-19. The overall study: The study drew acute and convalescent COVID-19 samples from the United States, Italy and Spain.

Germline loops: CDR1 SGDLS, CDR2 YYNGEE. The CDR3 consists of 14 residues. Losses at the gene ends were 5 bases for V and 3 bases for J; bases not matched to a gene: 5. Per the study methods: It was from reference gene primer amplification that nucleated cell counts were estimated. Produced via immunoSEQ multiplex PCR; TCRdb's table is partial and in-frame only. For V, J and clone size, that table is used; D and trimming come from the DNA. The profile covers around 300,000 clones, with roughly 85% appearing a single time and over 6% taken by the ten largest. The study drew participants aged roughly 18 to 89 years from 20 to 30 US areas. Cohort 3 recovery required two negative PCRs, clearance, or symptom resolution.

The specimen was PBMCs or T cells enriched from blood (not recorded which). The receptor was isolated from a woman aged 40 to 50 who had recovered from COVID-19. The chain employs TRBV9 and TRBJ1-3; 7 bases agree with TRBD1. CDR3 DNA: TGTGCCAGCAGTCACGGGACAGATGGAAACACCATATATTTT. Its protein is CASSHGTDGNTIYF.